This paragraph reports one T cell receptor (beta chain). The data originate from a study of blood T cell repertoires in COVID-19. Study summary: Samples representing acute and convalescent COVID-19 were sourced from the United States, Italy and Spain. T cells, B-cell-depleted T cells, or PBMCs supplied cDNA or gDNA.

Across about two dozen US areas, participants ranged in age from about 18 to 100 years. Among Cohort 3 donors, those recovered had two negative PCRs, clearance, or symptom resolution. The V gene's germline CDR1 is GTSNPN and CDR2 SVGIG (reference sequence). Trimming took off 2 bases at V and 0 bases at J, with 16 bases between the two ends. CDR3 length equals 16 residues. Method: immunoSEQ multiplex PCR; TCRdb's copy keeps in-frame clones and lacks some. The sample contains 200,000 to 250,000 clones, around 80% of which appear only once. The specimen was PBMCs or T cells enriched from blood (not recorded which). The chain combines TRBV30 with TRBJ1-1; maybe TRBD1 (5 bases). The sequence came from a man in his fifties or sixties who had recovered from COVID-19. The CDR3 region is CAWSPKRGTVNTEAFF. The CDR3 nucleotides are TGTGCCTGGAGTCCCAAGCGCGGGACGGTGAACACTGAAGCTTTCTTT.